This TCR beta chain came from a study of metastatic and nonmetastatic thyroid tumors. V was clipped by 0 bases and J by 3 bases, with 9 bases between them. CDR1 and CDR2 (germline): GTSNPN, SVGIG (reference sequence). This CDR3 has 13 residues. None of the patients had undergone any treatment ahead of thyroid surgery. The table lists this clone with many counts. TCRdb redid the clone calls on the PCR reads using MiXCR. The table includes roughly 40,000 clones, 9.5% to 13% detected once. The sequenced material came from blood. The V call is TRBV30, the J call TRBJ2-7; TRBD1 might be the D (6 bases). The TCR originated in a male donor with papillary thyroid cancer or a benign thyroid nodule (not recorded which). Some clones in this sample may be carry-over from other donors' samples. DNA of the CDR3: TGTGCCTGGAGTGTATTCAGGGGCTACGAGCAGTACTTC. Translated, it gives CAWSVFRGYEQYF.